Listed here are 23 T cell receptor beta chains from one sample, sequenced in a study of T cells in tuberculosis. Assay: immunoSEQ multiplex PCR; the TCRdb copy retains only in-frame clones and omits some. In the table there are tens of thousands of clones, roughly 91% of which are singletons. After thawing and overnight rest, PBMC were stained with GMM-loaded CD1B tetramer, viability dye and anti-CD3 for sorting. C32 glucose monomycolate from Rhodococcus equi was loaded onto the CD1B tetramers. The material sequenced was CD1b-GMM tetramer-negative cells sorted from PBMCs. The receptors were gathered from an adult woman with latent tuberculosis.

The chain couples TRBV5-4 to TRBJ1-2; tentatively, D is TRBD1 (6 bases). Trimming removed 1 base from V and 5 bases from J, with 12 bases in between. The CDR3 sequence is 14 residues long. Germline V CDR1 and CDR2: SGHNT, YYREEE (reference sequence). CDR3 residues: CASSLMGQGYGYTF. The CDR3 DNA sequence: TGTGCCAGCAGCTTGATGGGGCAGGGGTATGGCTACACCTTC. Supplemented by reference TRBV5-4 and TRBJ1-2, the full variable domain reads ETGVTQSPTHLIKTRGQQVTLRCSSQSGHNTVSWYQQALGQGPQFIFQYYREEENGRGNFPPRFSGLQFPNYSSELNVNALELDDSALYLCASSLMGQGYGYTFGSGTRLTVV.

This rearrangement joins TRBV2 to TRBJ2-1; 11 bases match TRBD1. Germline values: CDR1 SNHLY, CDR2 FYNNEI. The CDR3 covers 18 residues. With V trimmed by 9 bases and J by 0 bases, 13 bases remained unmatched. The CDR3 region has the DNA TGTGCCAGAGGCCGGGACAGGGGGTTCAGAGGCTCCTACAATGAGCAGTTCTTC. Amino acid sequence: CARGRDRGFRGSYNEQFF.

The V and J genes are TRBV7-3 and TRBJ2-2; 10 bases are a match to TRBD1. Per germline, CDR1 SGHTA and CDR2 FQGTGA. Trimming removed 3 bases from V and 5 bases from J; junction bases left unmatched: 6. The CDR3 has 16 amino acids. The CDR3 region is CASSFPGQGRTGELFF. The DNA for the CDR3 is TGTGCCAGCAGCTTCCCGGGACAGGGGCGGACCGGGGAGCTGTTTTTT.

The chain couples TRBV29-1 to TRBJ2-1; D perhaps matches TRBD1 (6 bases). CDR1 is SQVTM and CDR2 is ANQGSEA in the germline V gene. This CDR3 comprises 15 residues. The V and J ends lost 4 bases and 3 bases respectively, with 16 bases between them. CDR3 nucleotides: TGCAGCGTTGTTGTTCAGGGGCGGTTCTACAATGAGCAGTTCTTC. As protein: CSVVVQGRFYNEQFF.

The rearrangement uses TRBV11-2 and TRBJ2-4; weak D call: TRBD1 (6 bases). The V end lost 4 bases, the J end lost 0 bases, and 10 bases lay between the germline ends. The V gene's germline CDR1 is SGHAT and CDR2 FQNNGV. This CDR3 has 15 amino acids. CDR3 DNA sequence: TGTGCCAGCAGCTCAAGCAGGGGAGCCAAAAACATTCAGTACTTC. It yields the protein CASSSSRGAKNIQYF.

V gene TRBV5-1 combines with J gene TRBJ1-1, with D possibly matching TRBD1 (5 bases). Trimming cost V 2 bases and J 4 bases, with 12 bases left between them. The CDR3 is 14 amino acids. Germline CDR1 SGHRS, CDR2 YFSETQ. Written as DNA, the CDR3 is TGCGCCAGCAGCTTTGCCGGGACTTCCACTGAAGCTTTCTTT. It specifies CASSFAGTSTEAFF.

This chain joins TRBV6-5 and TRBJ1-4; D unclear. The CDR3 spans 16 residues. The ends were cut back, 4 bases at V and 4 bases at J, with 16 bases in the middle. Germline CDR1 reads MNHEY; CDR2 reads SVGAGI. The CDR3 protein is CASSSAGPGLNEKLFF. CDR3 in DNA: TGTGCCAGCAGTTCGGCAGGCCCCGGTCTTAATGAAAAACTGTTTTTT.

This chain connects TRBV19 to TRBJ2-2, with unresolved D. Trimming removed 0 bases at V and 4 bases at J, with 9 bases between. The CDR3 is 15 residues long. The germline V gene has CDR1 LNHDA and CDR2 SQIVND (reference sequence). The CDR3 is CASSIDNTITGELFF. The CDR3 nucleotides are TGTGCCAGTAGTATAGACAACACGATCACCGGGGAGCTGTTTTTT.

The chain links TRBV11-2 to TRBJ2-1; TRBD2 agrees at 8 bases. Germline CDR1 and CDR2: SGHAT and FQNNGV. The trim removed 4 bases at V and 1 base at J, leaving 9 bases unmatched. The CDR3 contains 17 residues. Here the CDR3 DNA reads TGTGCCAGCAGCTCCTTCTCACTAGCGGATTCCTACAATGAGCAGTTCTTC. Its protein product is CASSSFSLADSYNEQFF.

This chain links TRBV5-8 with TRBJ2-4, with 10 bases that match TRBD2. CDR1 and CDR2 (germline): SGHTS, YDEGEE. Trimming removed 2 bases from V and 9 bases from J; junction bases left unmatched: 11. The CDR3 is made up of 16 amino acids. CDR3 protein: CASSLSQLAGSGIQYF. The CDR3 coding sequence is TGTGCCAGCAGCTTAAGCCAACTAGCGGGGAGTGGCATTCAGTACTTC.

The chain is built from TRBV15 and TRBJ1-5; D not resolved. Germline lookup yields CDR1 LNHNV and CDR2 YYDKDF (reference sequence). The CDR3 runs to 13 residues. V lost 1 base to trimming and J lost 6 bases, with 7 bases between them. CDR3 region: CATSRAGFQPQHF. In nucleotides, the CDR3 is TGTGCCACCAGCAGAGCGGGTTTTCAGCCCCAGCATTTT. Combining the CDR3 with reference TRBV15 and TRBJ1-5 gives the whole variable domain DAMVIQNPRYQVTQFGKPVTLSCSQTLNHNVMYWYQQKSSQAPKLLFHYYDKDFNNEADTPDNFQSRRPNTSFCFLDIRSPGLGDTAMYLCATSRAGFQPQHFGDGTRLSIL.

This chain uses TRBV7-2 with TRBJ2-1, with TRBD2 identical over 10 bases. From germline, CDR1 is SGHTA and CDR2 FQGNSA. V was clipped by 2 bases and J by 4 bases; unmatched bases: 5. The length of the CDR3 is 16 residues. Here the CDR3 reads CASSLSLAGLYNEQFF. The CDR3 nucleotides read TGTGCCAGCAGCTTATCACTAGCGGGGCTTTACAATGAGCAGTTCTTC.

The chain carries TRBV15 and TRBJ2-2; possibly TRBD1 for D (7 bases). This CDR3 is built from 16 residues. Germline CDR1 reads LNHNV; CDR2 reads YYDKDF (reference sequence). Between the trimmed V and J ends, which lost 5 bases and 1 base, there was a span of 14 bases. The CDR3 coding sequence is TGTGCCACCAGCGGAGGGGGCTTCCTGAACACCGGGGAGCTGTTTTTT. This encodes CATSGGGFLNTGELFF.

The rearrangement links TRBV14 to TRBJ2-3, with D uncertain. V was pared by 0 bases and J by 5 bases, with 9 bases between. This CDR3 region has 14 residues. The germline CDR1 and CDR2 sequences are SGHDN and FVKESK. The CDR3 DNA reads TGTGCCAGCAGCCAAGATATTGGCAGAGATACGCAGTATTTT. Its translation: CASSQDIGRDTQYF.

The chain couples TRBV6-1 to TRBJ2-7; TRBD1 agrees at 11 bases. J lost 4 bases, V lost 5 bases, and 7 bases had no gene match. CDR1 MNHNS and CDR2 SASEGT come from the germline V gene. The CDR3 sequence is 15 residues long. The CDR3 DNA follows: TGTGCCAGCAGTCCCGGGACAGGGGGGCCATACGAGCAGTACGTC. Its translation: CASSPGTGGPYEQYV.

This clone showed up just once. Other nucleotide sequences in the sample specify the same CDR3. V usage is TRBV27 and J usage is TRBJ1-5; TRBD1 matches 9 bases. J lost 0 bases, V lost 6 bases, and 0 bases had no gene match. This CDR3 comprises 14 residues. CDR1 is MNHEY and CDR2 is SMNVEV in the germline V gene (reference sequence). CDR3 sequence reads: CASRQGASNQPQHF. The CDR3 coding sequence is TGTGCCAGCAGACAGGGGGCTAGCAATCAGCCCCAGCATTTT.

V gene TRBV5-1 combines with J gene TRBJ1-6, with 8 positions matching TRBD1. The V gene's germline CDR1 is SGHRS and CDR2 YFSETQ. The CDR3 consists of 16 residues. The ends lost 4 bases at V and 9 bases at J; junction bases unmatched: 12. CDR3 in DNA: TGCGCCAGCAGCCCCAGATCTGGACAGGGCAGTTCACCCCTCCACTTT. Translated, it gives CASSPRSGQGSSPLHF. The full variable domain, in which reference TRBV5-1 and TRBJ1-6 provide the parts outside the CDR3, is KAGVTQTPRYLIKTRGQQVTLSCSPISGHRSVSWYQQTPGQGLQFLFEYFSETQRNKGNFPGRFSGRQFSNSRSEMNVSTLELGDSALYLCASSPRSGQGSSPLHFGNGTRLTVT.

The chain carries TRBV29-1 and TRBJ1-2; D might be TRBD1 (6 bases). The germline CDR1 and CDR2 sequences are SQVTM and ANQGSEA. The CDR3 contains 11 residues. The ends were cut back, 4 bases at V and 8 bases at J, with 11 bases in the middle. The CDR3 spells CSVAFRGGYTF. CDR3 in DNA: TGCAGCGTTGCATTCAGGGGAGGCTACACCTTC.

The V call is TRBV11-1, the J call TRBJ2-5; D is perhaps TRBD1 (6 bases). The CDR3 spans 16 residues. CDR1 is SGHAT and CDR2 is FQDESV in the germline V gene (reference sequence). Trimming cost V 4 bases and J 0 bases, with 15 bases left between them. CDR3 DNA: TGTGCCAGCAGCTCGCGGACAGTTTCGTACCAAGAGACCCAGTACTTC. This codes for CASSSRTVSYQETQYF.

CDR3: CAISESQGGNTIYF. The DNA of the CDR3 is TGTGCCATCAGTGAGTCGCAGGGAGGAAACACCATATATTTT. The V gene is TRBV10-3, the J gene TRBJ1-3; maybe TRBD1 (5 bases). The CDR3 extends over 14 amino acids. Germline assignment: CDR1 ENHRY and CDR2 SYGVKD. Deletions cut 0 bases from V and 4 bases from J, with 7 bases between.

This chain connects TRBV7-9 to TRBJ1-1; D is perhaps TRBD1 (6 bases). The CDR3 loop spans 14 amino acids. Trimming took 6 bases from V and 0 from J, leaving 11 bases between them. Germline V gene sequence: CDR1 SEHNR, CDR2 FQNEAQ (reference sequence). The CDR3 spells CASSQGSLNTEAFF. Here the CDR3 DNA reads TGTGCCAGCAGTCAGGGGAGTCTGAACACTGAAGCTTTCTTT.

V is TRBV5-1 and J is TRBJ2-1; D is perhaps TRBD2 (5 bases). This CDR3 is 17 amino acids long. V lost 4 bases and J lost 6, with 23 bases in between. The germline gives CDR1 SGHRS, CDR2 YFSETQ. The CDR3 is CASSLERMNPSVNEQFF. The CDR3 DNA reads TGCGCCAGCAGCCTAGAGCGGATGAACCCTTCGGTCAATGAGCAGTTCTTC.

The chain carries TRBV30 and TRBJ2-7; 8 bases agree with TRBD1. With V trimmed by 1 base and J by 3 bases, 5 bases remained unmatched. The CDR3 spans 14 residues. The germline CDR1 and CDR2 sequences are GTSNPN and SVGIG (reference sequence). CDR3 amino acids: CAWSADRANYEQYF. In DNA, the CDR3 is TGTGCCTGGAGTGCGGACAGGGCTAACTACGAGCAGTACTTC.